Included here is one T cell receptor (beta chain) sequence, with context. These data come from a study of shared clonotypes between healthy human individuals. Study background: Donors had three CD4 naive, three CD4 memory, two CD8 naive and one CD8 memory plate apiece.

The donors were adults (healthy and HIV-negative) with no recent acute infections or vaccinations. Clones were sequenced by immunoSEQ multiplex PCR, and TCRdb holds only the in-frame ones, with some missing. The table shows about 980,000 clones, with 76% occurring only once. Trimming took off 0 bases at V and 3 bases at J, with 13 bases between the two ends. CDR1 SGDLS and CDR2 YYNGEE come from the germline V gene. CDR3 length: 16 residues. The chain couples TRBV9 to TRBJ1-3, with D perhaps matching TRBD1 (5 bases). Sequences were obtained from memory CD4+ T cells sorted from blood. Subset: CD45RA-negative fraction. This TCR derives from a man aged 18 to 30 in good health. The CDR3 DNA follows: TGTGCCAGCAGCGTAGAGGTAGGGACCGTTGGAAACACCATATATTTT. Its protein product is CASSVEVGTVGNTIYF.